The T cell receptor (beta chain) under discussion was sequenced for a study of blood T cell repertoires in COVID-19. Looking at the study overall: Sites in the United States, Italy and Spain provided acute and convalescent COVID-19 samples. In each case, the material was cDNA or gDNA derived from T cells, B-cell-depleted T cells, or PBMCs.

The CDR3 contains 16 residues. Germline V gene data show CDR1 as ENHRY and CDR2 as SYGVKD. Germline trimming cut 4 bases from V and 7 bases from J; bases unmatched to any gene: 10. Data came from immunoSEQ multiplex PCR; TCRdb stores just in-frame clones and leaves some out. The table has 150,000 to 200,000 clones, approximately 86% seen once; the top ten hold less than 3.5%. The clonotype was recovered from a man in his 70s with acute or convalescent COVID-19. Sample: peripheral blood. This chain connects TRBV10-3 to TRBJ2-1, with TRBD2 identical over 10 bases. The CDR3 nucleotides read TGTGCCATCAGTGGCCCTCTAGCGGGAGTGAGTAATGAGCAGTTCTTC. This sequence encodes CAISGPLAGVSNEQFF.